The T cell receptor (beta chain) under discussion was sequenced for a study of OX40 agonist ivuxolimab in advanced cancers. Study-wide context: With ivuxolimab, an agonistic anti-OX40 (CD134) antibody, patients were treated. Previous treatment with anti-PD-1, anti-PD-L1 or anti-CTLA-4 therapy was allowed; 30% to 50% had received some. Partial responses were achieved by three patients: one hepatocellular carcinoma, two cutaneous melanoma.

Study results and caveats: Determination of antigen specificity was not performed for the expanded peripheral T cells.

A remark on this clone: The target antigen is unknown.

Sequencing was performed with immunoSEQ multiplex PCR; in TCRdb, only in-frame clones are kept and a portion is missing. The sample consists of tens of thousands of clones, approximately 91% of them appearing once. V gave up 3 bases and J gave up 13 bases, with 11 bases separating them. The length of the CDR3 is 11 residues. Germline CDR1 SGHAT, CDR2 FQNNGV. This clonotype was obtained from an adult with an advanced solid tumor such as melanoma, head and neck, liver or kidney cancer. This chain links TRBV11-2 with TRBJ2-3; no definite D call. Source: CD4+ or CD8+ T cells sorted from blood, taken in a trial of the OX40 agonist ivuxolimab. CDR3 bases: TGTGCCAGCAGCTTCCTCCAAGCCGAGTATTTT. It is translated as CASSFLQAEYF.